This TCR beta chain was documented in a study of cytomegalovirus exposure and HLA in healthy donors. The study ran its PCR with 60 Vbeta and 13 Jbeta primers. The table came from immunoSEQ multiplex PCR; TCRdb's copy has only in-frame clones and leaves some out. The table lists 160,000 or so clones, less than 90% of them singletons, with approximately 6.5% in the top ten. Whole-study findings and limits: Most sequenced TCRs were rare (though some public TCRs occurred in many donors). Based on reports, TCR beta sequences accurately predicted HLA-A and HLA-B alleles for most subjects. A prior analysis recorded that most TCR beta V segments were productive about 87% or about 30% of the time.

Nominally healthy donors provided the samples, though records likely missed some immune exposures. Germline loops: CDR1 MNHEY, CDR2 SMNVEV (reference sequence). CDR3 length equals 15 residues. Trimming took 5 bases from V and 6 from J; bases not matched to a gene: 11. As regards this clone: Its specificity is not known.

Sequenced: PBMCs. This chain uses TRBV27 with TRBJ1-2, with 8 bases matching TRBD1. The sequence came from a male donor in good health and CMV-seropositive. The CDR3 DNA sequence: TGTGCCAGCAGTGGTTCTGGGACAGGTTTAAATGGCTACACCTTC. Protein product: CASSGSGTGLNGYTF.